The clone carrying this T cell receptor (beta chain) was found once. Its antigen is unidentified. These data are taken from a study of cytomegalovirus exposure and HLA in healthy donors. The primer mix had 60 Vbeta and 13 Jbeta primers. Sequenced by immunoSEQ multiplex PCR; TCRdb stores in-frame clones only, minus some. In the table there are 150,000 to 200,000 clones, roughly 79% of which are singletons. Study outcomes and limitations: Across HLA loci, a later analysis found differing TCR association rates, with DRB1 most and HLA-C fewest.

Per the germline V gene, CDR1 is ENHRY and CDR2 is SYGVKD. Trimming left V 10 bases short and J 2 bases short, with 16 bases between. The CDR3 spans 14 residues. Donors had nominal health at sampling but likely had unrecorded immune exposures. The chain recombines TRBV10-3 with TRBJ2-3, with D perhaps TRBD2 (6 bases). This receptor was obtained from a woman aged 40 to 50 in good health and CMV-seronegative. Sample: PBMCs. CDR3 in amino acids: CATTVAADTDTQYF. CDR3 in DNA: TGTGCCACTACCGTAGCGGCCGACACAGATACGCAGTATTTT.